This TCR beta chain was sequenced during a study of T cell changes during pregnancy in multiple sclerosis. Some clones are missing from TCRdb's copy, which holds only in-frame ones; the method was immunoSEQ multiplex PCR. The profile covers about 130,000 clones, with about 95% appearing a single time and over 0.35% taken by the ten largest. V was clipped by 2 bases and J by 3 bases, with 14 bases between them. This CDR3 region has 15 residues. Germline CDR1 reads SGHTA; CDR2 reads FQGNSA. This TCR was sampled from a female donor with multiple sclerosis, enrolled in a pregnancy study. The chain has TRBV7-2 and TRBJ2-7; maybe TRBD1 (6 bases). The sample in question was peripheral blood, obtained after pregnancy. CDR3: CASSLHPGADYEQYF. DNA for the CDR3: TGTGCCAGCAGCTTACATCCAGGGGCGGACTACGAGCAGTACTTC.